These 11 T cell receptor beta chains originate from one sample sequenced in a study of CD8+CD57+ T cells in acquired aplastic anemia. The TCR beta profiling, which covered VDJ combination and CDR3 sequence, was carried out using genomic DNA as the template. One entry per CDR3 protein, called by TCRdb with MiXCR from the reads. In the table there are hundreds of thousands of distinct CDR3 sequences, approximately 86% of which are singletons. For sequencing, patients were chosen who had shown expansion of CD8+CD57+ cells by flow cytometry. Sequencing was done on a sample of sorted CD4+, CD8+, or CD8+CD57+ T cells (not recorded which) from PBMCs. These TCRs come from a human donor with aplastic anemia.

This clonotype was seen a single time. The J gene is TRBJ1-6, the V gene TRBV24-1; TRBD1 might be the D (6 bases). Germline V gene lookup returns CDR1 KGHDR and CDR2 SFDVKD. The CDR3 has 19 residues. Trimming left V 0 bases short and J 1 base short, with 15 bases between. CDR3 in DNA: TGTGCCACCAGTGATTTGGGGGCCCCAGGGGAATCCTATAATTCACCCCTCCACTTT. This encodes CATSDLGAPGESYNSPLHF.

Remarks on this clonotype: Here the CDR3 omits its conserved ending phenylalanine or tryptophan, so a read error is the likely source. The limits of the CDR3 on the DNA are not certain, so only TCRdb's listed CDR3 is given. The chain carries TRBV7-6 and TRBJ2-5; the table's D call TRBD2 went unverified against the DNA. Both ends counted, the CDR3 spans 12 residues. The germline V gene has CDR1 SGHVS and CDR2 FNYEAQ. The CDR3 sequence is CASTLGRDPHGA.

V gene TRBV7-6 combines with J gene TRBJ2-5; D gene unclear. The germline V and J ends were trimmed by 3 bases and 1 base, with 9 bases remaining between them. CDR1 is SGHVS and CDR2 is FNYEAQ in the germline V gene. The CDR3 has 14 residues. Here the CDR3 DNA reads TGTGCCAGCAGCTTGAGTTCCTGCCAAGAGACCCAGTACTTC. Translating gives CASSLSSCQETQYF.

The DNA for the CDR3 is TGTGCCATCAGGGTGACTAGCAGCCCCTACAATGAGCAGTTCTTC. The encoded protein is CAIRVTSSPYNEQFF. The chain has TRBV10-3 and TRBJ2-1, with 7 bases lining up with TRBD2. V lost 6 bases and J lost 2; bases outside the gene matches: 7. Germline CDR1 ENHRY, CDR2 SYGVKD. This CDR3 is built from 15 residues.

This clonotype was observed a handful of times. The chain uses TRBV24-1 and TRBJ2-3; TRBD2 agrees at 12 bases. This CDR3 contains 15 residues. V lost 5 bases, J lost 3 bases, and 2 bases stayed unmatched. Germline CDR1 and CDR2: KGHDR and SFDVKD. CDR3 sequence: CATSGGTSGTDTQYF. The CDR3 coding sequence is TGTGCCACCAGTGGCGGGACTAGCGGGACAGATACGCAGTATTTT.

This clonotype showed up just a few times. The missing conserved phenylalanine or tryptophan at the end of this CDR3 makes a read error likely. It is unclear where the CDR3 begins or ends on the DNA, so no DNA is shown, and the CDR3 is as TCRdb lists it. J is TRBJ2-7 and V is TRBV7-8; the D call of TRBD1 is as the table states it, not checked on the DNA. Termini included, the CDR3 measures 13 amino acids. In germline, CDR1 is SGHVS, CDR2 FQNEAQ. The CDR3 is CASSLAAGPEPQY.

V gene TRBV7-8 combines with J gene TRBJ2-2; D might be TRBD1 or TRBD2, each matching 6 bases. Trimming took 8 bases from V and 13 from J, leaving 20 bases between them. This CDR3 comprises 13 residues. CDR1 and CDR2 from the germline V gene are SGHVS and FQNEAQ. This chain's CDR3 is CASLDGGTDALFF. The CDR3 DNA follows: TGTGCCAGCTTGGACGGGGGCACAGATGCGCTGTTTTTT.

As to this clonotype: Mismatch with germline at one junction end may stem from a read error. The CDR3 sequence: CATSGQGPADEQYF. CDR3 nucleotides: TGTGCCACCAGCGGCCAGGGGCCCGCGGACGAGCAGTACTTC. The chain has TRBV7-3 and TRBJ2-7, with a weak D call TRBD1 (6 bases). Germline V CDR1 and CDR2: SGHTA, FQGTGA. CDR3 length: 14 residues.

Turning to this clonotype: The conserved final phenylalanine or tryptophan is absent from the CDR3, which likely points to a read error. The DNA is omitted, as the CDR3 cannot be located on it reliably, and the CDR3 follows TCRdb's listing. The genes are TRBV9 and TRBJ2-3. The CDR3 contains 13 residues when both ends are counted. The germline CDR1 and CDR2 sequences are SGDLS and YYNGEE. Here the CDR3 reads CASSVGSDRQYFV.

As to this clonotype: One junction end disagrees with the germline gene, perhaps due to a read error. The V and J genes are TRBV7-9 and TRBJ2-1; 9 bases fit TRBD2. Germline CDR1 reads SEHNR; CDR2 reads FQNEAQ (reference sequence). CDR3 size: 16 residues. Here the CDR3 reads CASSLAGSGGTNVQFF. The CDR3 DNA follows: TGTGCCAGCAGCTTAGCGGGAAGCGGGGGGACCAATGTGCAGTTCTTC.

V is TRBV7-9 and J is TRBJ2-7, with D hard to call. This CDR3 has 18 residues. Germline CDR1 and CDR2: SEHNR and FQNEAQ (reference sequence). With 1 base removed from V and 4 bases from J, the gap between germline ends came to 23 bases. CDR3 residues: CASSLEPTPYYEQYEQYV. In nucleotides, the CDR3 is TGTGCCAGCAGCTTAGAACCAACACCGTACTATGAGCAGTACGAGCAGTACGTC.